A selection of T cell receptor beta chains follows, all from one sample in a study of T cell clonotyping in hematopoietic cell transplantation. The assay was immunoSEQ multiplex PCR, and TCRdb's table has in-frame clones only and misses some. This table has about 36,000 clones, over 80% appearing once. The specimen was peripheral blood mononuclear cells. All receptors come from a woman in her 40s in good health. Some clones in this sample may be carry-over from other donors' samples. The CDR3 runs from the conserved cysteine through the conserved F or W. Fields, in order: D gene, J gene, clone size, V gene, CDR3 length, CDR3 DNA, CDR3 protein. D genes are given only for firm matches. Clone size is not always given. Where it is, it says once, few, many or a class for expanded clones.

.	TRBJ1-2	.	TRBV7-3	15	TGTGCCAGCAGCGAGACAGGAAACACTAACTATGGCTACACCTTC	CASSETGNTNYGYTF
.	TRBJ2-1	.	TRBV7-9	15	TGTGCCAGCAGACCTGCCCCCAGGGCTTACAATGAGCAGTTCTTC	CASRPAPRAYNEQFF
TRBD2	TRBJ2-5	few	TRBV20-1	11	TGCAGTCGGACTAGCGGAGAGACCCAGTACTTC	CSRTSGETQYF
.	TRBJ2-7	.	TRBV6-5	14	TGTGCCAGCAGTTCATCAAGGAGCTCCTACGAGCAGTACTTC	CASSSSRSSYEQYF
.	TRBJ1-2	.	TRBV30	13	TGTGCCTGGTCACGGGGCTTGGACTATGGCTACACCTTC	CAWSRGLDYGYTF
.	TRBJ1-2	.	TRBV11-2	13	TGTGCCAGCAGCTTCCTGGGGGGAGAAGGCTACACCTTC	CASSFLGGEGYTF
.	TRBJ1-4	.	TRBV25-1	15	TGTGCCAGCAGTGAGATAGGAGGGGGAGGCGAAAAACTGTTTTTT	CASSEIGGGGEKLFF
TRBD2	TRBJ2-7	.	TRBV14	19	TGTGCCAGCAGCCCCCGAACCGGGGGCCCTAGCGGGTTCTCCTACGAGCAGTACTTC	CASSPRTGGPSGFSYEQYF
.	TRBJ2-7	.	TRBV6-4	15	TGTGCCAGCAGTGACTCGAAAGTCGGCTTATACGAGCAGTACTTC	CASSDSKVGLYEQYF
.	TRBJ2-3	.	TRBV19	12	TGTGCCAGTAGTATTGAAATAGATACGCAGTATTTT	CASSIEIDTQYF
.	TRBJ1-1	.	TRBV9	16	TGTGCCAGCAGCGTAGAGGGGACCCCTGGACAGACTGAAGCTTTCTTT	CASSVEGTPGQTEAFF
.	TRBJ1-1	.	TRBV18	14	TGTGCCAGCTCACCAGGTAGGCAGAACACTGAAGCTTTCTTT	CASSPGRQNTEAFF
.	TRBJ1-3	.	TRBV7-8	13	TGTGCCAGCAGCCTCTCCCTTTCAAACACCATATATTTT	CASSLSLSNTIYF
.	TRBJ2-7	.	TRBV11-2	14	TGTGCCAGCAGCTTGCTGCCGGTCACCTACGAGCAGTACTTC	CASSLLPVTYEQYF
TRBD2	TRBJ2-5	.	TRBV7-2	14	TGTGCCAGCAGCTTTAGCGGGGGGCAAGAGACCCAGTACTTC	CASSFSGGQETQYF
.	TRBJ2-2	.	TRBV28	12	TGTGCCAGCAGGCCAGACGCCGGGGAGCTGTTTTTT	CASRPDAGELFF
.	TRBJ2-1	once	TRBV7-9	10	TGTGCCAGCAGCGGCAATGAGCAGTTCTTC	CASSGNEQFF
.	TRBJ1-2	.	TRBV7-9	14	TGTGCCAGCAGCTTACTTGGGACTTATTATGGCTACACCTTC	CASSLLGTYYGYTF
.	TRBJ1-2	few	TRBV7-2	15	TGTGCCAGCAGCTCCGGGGCCCAAAGTATCTATGGCTACACCTTC	CASSSGAQSIYGYTF
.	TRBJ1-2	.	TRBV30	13	TGTGCCTGGAGTGGGTCGTTTAACTATGGCTACACCTTC	CAWSGSFNYGYTF
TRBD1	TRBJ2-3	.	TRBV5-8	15	TGTGCCAGCAGGCGAGCCGGGACAGGGAGGCATACGCAGTATTTT	CASRRAGTGRHTQYF
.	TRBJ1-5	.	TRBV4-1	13	TGCGCCAGCAGCCAGGGGACTGATCAGCCCCAGCATTTT	CASSQGTDQPQHF